This section outlines one T cell receptor (beta chain) sequence together with its context. From germline, CDR1 is DFQATT and CDR2 SNEGSKA (reference sequence). This CDR3 region has 11 residues. V lost 5 bases and J 7 bases, leaving 9 bases between the germline ends. This sample was included in a study of T cells in localized non-small cell lung cancer. Sequencing was performed with immunoSEQ multiplex PCR; in TCRdb, only in-frame clones are kept and a portion is missing. The sample includes 100,000 to 150,000 clones, around 92% of them seen just once. The V gene is TRBV20-1, the J gene TRBJ2-4; D gene ambiguous. The material was peripheral blood, obtained before any cancer treatment. The sequence derives from a female donor of 60 years or more with stage I lung adenocarcinoma. CDR3 region: CSAAVGNIQYF. CDR3 in DNA: TGCAGTGCTGCTGTCGGGAACATTCAGTACTTC.